This T cell receptor (beta chain) was observed in a study of T cells in Graves' hyperthyroidism and ophthalmopathy. Amplification of TCR beta CDR3 regions was performed using RNA transcripts as template. The HTBI primer set was used in a first-round RT-PCR of the TCR CDR3. One entry per CDR3 protein results from TCRdb running MiXCR on the multiplex PCR reads. This table has 700,000 or so distinct CDR3 sequences, around 15% appearing once. Germline loops: CDR1 MGHRA, CDR2 YSYEKL. The trim removed 0 bases at V and 2 bases at J, leaving 3 bases unmatched. The CDR3 is 15 residues long. The specimen was blood. The clonotype originates from a man aged 18 to 29 with Graves' hyperthyroidism. The chain is built from TRBV4-1 and TRBJ2-5; 7 nucleotides match TRBD2. The CDR3 coding sequence is TGCGCCAGCAGCCAAGATGGGGGGGAACAAGAGACCCAGTACTTC. Residues: CASSQDGGEQETQYF.